These 28 T cell receptor beta chains share one sample of origin, sequenced in a study of OX40 agonist ivuxolimab in advanced cancers. The protocol was immunoSEQ multiplex PCR, while the TCRdb copy is restricted to in-frame clones and leaves out a portion. The sample yields over 55,000 clones, about 88% seen once. The sample consisted of CD4+ or CD8+ T cells sorted from blood, taken in a trial of the OX40 agonist ivuxolimab. These receptors all stem from an adult with an advanced solid tumor such as melanoma, head and neck, liver or kidney cancer.

The rearrangement uses TRBV7-3 and TRBJ2-1; D remains ambiguous. The CDR3 is made up of 13 amino acids. The germline V gene has CDR1 SGHTA and CDR2 FQGTGA. V lost 3 bases and J 5 bases, leaving 8 bases between the germline ends. The CDR3 spells CASSLDHDNEQFF. CDR3 DNA: TGTGCCAGCAGCTTGGATCACGACAATGAGCAGTTCTTC. The full variable domain, completed using reference TRBV7-3 and TRBJ2-1, is GAGVSQTPSNKVTEKGKYVELRCDPISGHTALYWYRQSLGQGPEFLIYFQGTGAADDSGLPNDRFFAVRPEGSVSTLKIQRTERGDSAVYLCASSLDHDNEQFFGPGTRLTVL.

The chain couples TRBV5-1 to TRBJ2-5; D unresolved. V was clipped by 0 bases and J by 2 bases, with 8 bases between them. This CDR3 has 14 residues. Per the germline V gene, CDR1 is SGHRS and CDR2 is YFSETQ. The DNA for the CDR3 is TGCGCCAGCAGCTTGGTGCTGCGGCAAGAGACCCAGTACTTC. As protein: CASSLVLRQETQYF. Combining the CDR3 with reference TRBV5-1 and TRBJ2-5 gives the whole variable domain KAGVTQTPRYLIKTRGQQVTLSCSPISGHRSVSWYQQTPGQGLQFLFEYFSETQRNKGNFPGRFSGRQFSNSRSEMNVSTLELGDSALYLCASSLVLRQETQYFGPGTRLLVL.

The J gene is TRBJ2-5, the V gene TRBV7-9; D might be TRBD1 (5 bases). The CDR3 is 15 residues long. Germline loops: CDR1 SEHNR, CDR2 FQNEAQ (reference sequence). V lost 5 bases to trimming and J lost 1 base, with 14 bases between them. The CDR3 protein is CASSPLGVGQETQYF. DNA of the CDR3: TGTGCCAGCAGCCCCTTAGGGGTCGGCCAAGAGACCCAGTACTTC.

In this sample, this clone turned up once. The V gene is TRBV6-5, the J gene TRBJ2-7; 9 bases match TRBD1. From germline, CDR1 is MNHEY and CDR2 SVGAGI. Trimming cost V 5 bases and J 6 bases; bases outside gene matches: 5. This CDR3 has 13 amino acids. The CDR3 region is CASSVNRGREQYF. For the CDR3, the DNA is TGTGCCAGCAGTGTGAACAGGGGGCGCGAGCAGTACTTC.

This clone was seen just once. The germline gene is not matched at one end of the junction; a read error may be the cause. Other DNA sequences within the sample encode an identical CDR3. The chain couples TRBV2 to TRBJ2-5; the match to TRBD2 covers 10 bases. CDR3 size: 15 residues. The V gene's germline CDR1 is SNHLY and CDR2 FYNNEI. For the CDR3, the DNA is TGTGCTAGCAGTGTCTCTCTAGCGGGGGCCGCGACCCAGTACTTC. This encodes CASSVSLAGAATQYF.

J is TRBJ1-5 and V is TRBV7-2; tentative D call: TRBD1 (5 bases). CDR1 is SGHTA and CDR2 is FQGNSA in the germline V gene. This CDR3 spans 17 amino acids. With 1 base removed from V and 1 base from J, the gap between germline ends came to 14 bases. The CDR3: CASSLGFGRESNQPQHF. In DNA, the CDR3 is TGTGCCAGCAGCTTAGGCTTTGGCAGGGAGAGCAATCAGCCCCAGCATTTT.

Regarding this clone: A much larger clone differs from this one at a single base, so this may be a read error. V usage is TRBV5-1 and J usage is TRBJ2-7; the D gene could be TRBD1 or TRBD2 (5 bases each). The length of the CDR3 is 14 residues. Germline CDR1 is SGHRS and CDR2 is YFSETQ. CDR3 sequence reads: CASSPQRGSNEQYF. In nucleotides, the CDR3 is TGCGCCAGCAGCCCACAGAGGGGCTCCAACGAGCAGTACTTC.

The chain combines TRBV20-1 with TRBJ2-3; D uncertain. The CDR3 contains 10 residues. Germline CDR1 is DFQATT and CDR2 is SNEGSKA (reference sequence). The V end was cut by 6 bases, the J end by 8 bases, with 9 bases between. As DNA, the CDR3 is TGCAGTGCGCCGGTTGTTACGCAGTATTTT. This translates into CSAPVVTQYF.

The chain joins TRBV7-7 to TRBJ2-1; TRBD1 agrees at 12 bases. CDR3 size: 15 residues. Germline V lookup: CDR1 SSHAT, CDR2 FNYEAQ (reference sequence). With 6 bases clipped from V and 8 bases from J, the junction kept 8 bases outside the gene matches. For the CDR3, the DNA is TGTGCCAGCAGTTTCGGGACAGGGGGCAGCGATGAGCAGTTCTTC. This codes for CASSFGTGGSDEQFF.

This chain joins TRBV5-8 and TRBJ1-1; no reliable D call. The ends were cut back, 1 base at V and 4 bases at J, with 5 bases in the middle. The CDR3 length is 12 residues. From germline, CDR1 is SGHTS and CDR2 YDEGEE. DNA for the CDR3: TGTGCCAGCAGCTTGATTCGCACTGAAGCTTTCTTT. Amino acids: CASSLIRTEAFF.

J is TRBJ2-7 and V is TRBV5-1; 12 bases are shared with TRBD2. This CDR3 has 16 amino acids. V lost 4 bases, J lost 2 bases, and 7 bases stayed unmatched. Germline V gives CDR1 SGHRS, CDR2 YFSETQ. The CDR3 bases are TGCGCCAGCAGCCCCTCGGGACTAGCGGGCGCCTACGAGCAGTACTTC. Amino acids: CASSPSGLAGAYEQYF.

The rearrangement joins TRBV6-5 to TRBJ1-2; D not resolved. The CDR3 is 12 residues long. Germline CDR1 reads MNHEY; CDR2 reads SVGAGI. V dropped 8 bases and J dropped 8 bases, with 15 bases sitting between them. The CDR3 DNA is TGTGCCAGCGTCGGGTCCCGGGGAGGCTACACCTTC. Protein sequence: CASVGSRGGYTF.

This chain uses TRBV5-5 with TRBJ2-2; TRBD1 might be the D (6 bases). The V gene lost 3 bases and the J gene lost 6 bases, with 15 bases spanning the gap. Germline V gene data show CDR1 as SGHKS and CDR2 as YYEKEE (reference sequence). This CDR3 is 15 amino acids long. This CDR3 reads CASSSYQGFPGELFF. The CDR3 coding sequence is TGTGCCAGCAGCTCTTATCAGGGGTTTCCCGGGGAGCTGTTTTTT.

This CDR3 is CASSSRGAGYTEAFF. As DNA, the CDR3 is TGTGCCAGCAGCTCTAGGGGGGCGGGGTACACTGAAGCTTTCTTT. V usage is TRBV7-2 and J usage is TRBJ1-1, with D possibly TRBD1 on 6 matching bases. V gave up 4 bases and J gave up 3 bases, with 15 bases separating them. The CDR3 extends over 15 amino acids. Looked up from germline, CDR1 is SGHTA and CDR2 is FQGNSA.

The sample holds one count of this clone. The chain combines TRBV5-1 with TRBJ1-4; 8 nucleotides line up with TRBD1. From germline, CDR1 is SGHRS and CDR2 YFSETQ. The CDR3 runs to 15 residues. The trim removed 4 bases at V and 8 bases at J, leaving 10 bases unmatched. The CDR3 DNA follows: TGCGCCAGCAGCAACGACCAGGGGGCTGGGGAAAAACTGTTTTTT. It codes for CASSNDQGAGEKLFF.

J is TRBJ1-2 and V is TRBV7-9; TRBD1 matches at 7 bases. CDR1 and CDR2 from the germline V gene are SEHNR and FQNEAQ (reference sequence). With V trimmed by 5 bases and J by 4 bases, 4 bases remained unmatched. The CDR3 has 13 residues. The CDR3 here is CASSPRDSYGYTF. CDR3 DNA sequence: TGTGCCAGCAGCCCTCGGGACAGCTATGGCTACACCTTC.

The rearrangement joins TRBV5-5 to TRBJ1-5; a weak D match, TRBD1 (6 bases). Germline CDR1 SGHKS, CDR2 YYEKEE (reference sequence). The CDR3 totals 16 residues. V lost 3 bases and J lost 8, with 21 bases in between. This CDR3 reads CASSSGTRLSAEPQHF. The CDR3 DNA sequence: TGTGCCAGCAGCTCAGGGACACGACTCTCTGCGGAGCCCCAGCATTTT.

This rearrangement joins TRBV28 to TRBJ1-2; a weak D match, TRBD1 (5 bases). Germline V gene sequence: CDR1 MDHEN, CDR2 SYDVKM. V was trimmed by 6 bases and J by 6 bases, leaving 20 bases between them. The length of the CDR3 is 15 residues. The CDR3 DNA reads TGTGCCAGCAGCTCGGTTGGGGCCACCGTGGATGGCTACACCTTC. As protein: CASSSVGATVDGYTF.

This clone was seen just once. The V and J genes are TRBV5-4 and TRBJ2-5, with TRBD1 identical over 7 bases. J gave up 4 bases and V 0 bases, and 9 bases lay outside the gene matches. Germline values: CDR1 SGHNT, CDR2 YYREEE (reference sequence). The CDR3 runs to 16 residues. Written as DNA, the CDR3 is TGTGCCAGCAGCTTGGCCCAGGGGGTGCCTGGAGAGACCCAGTACTTC. As protein: CASSLAQGVPGETQYF.

The V call is TRBV19, the J call TRBJ2-7; 9 bases agree with TRBD1. Germline V CDR1 and CDR2: LNHDA, SQIVND (reference sequence). The CDR3 extends over 14 amino acids. V trimming: 4 bases; J trimming: 6 bases; junction bases outside the gene matches: 7. The CDR3 sequence: CASSKGTGIGEQYF. The DNA for the CDR3 is TGTGCCAGTAGTAAGGGGACAGGGATTGGCGAGCAGTACTTC.

The rearrangement uses TRBV4-1 and TRBJ2-7; tentative D call: TRBD1 (6 bases). CDR3 length equals 15 residues. The germline V gene has CDR1 MGHRA and CDR2 YSYEKL. V was clipped by 2 bases and J by 3 bases, with 14 bases between them. CDR3 coding DNA: TGCGCCAGCAGCCAATCAGGGGTAGGCGGCTACGAGCAGTACTTC. Translation gives CASSQSGVGGYEQYF.

The gene calls are TRBV28 and TRBJ2-5, with a possible D match to TRBD1 (6 bases). The DNA end lines up better with TRBJ2-7; the J call may be wrong. The CDR3 has 16 residues. CDR1 is MDHEN, CDR2 SYDVKM, per germline. The CDR3 sequence: CASSSLRGTSSYEQYF. CDR3 bases: TGTGCCAGCAGTTCCCTTAGGGGGACAAGCTCCTACGAGCAGTACTTC.

The V gene is TRBV29-1, the J gene TRBJ1-5; D may be TRBD1 (6 bases). Germline V gene data show CDR1 as SQVTM and CDR2 as ANQGSEA. V gave up 7 bases and J gave up 6 bases, with 19 bases separating them. The CDR3 contains 14 residues. The CDR3 nucleotides read TGCAGCGCCCTTCGGGGGGGCGAGGGTCAGCCCCAGCATTTT. The encoded protein is CSALRGGEGQPQHF.

The J gene is TRBJ1-2, the V gene TRBV27, with D tentatively TRBD1 (6 bases). The CDR3 runs 15 residues. The V end was cut by 2 bases, the J end by 4 bases, with 14 bases between. Germline-derived CDR1 and CDR2 are MNHEY and SMNVEV (reference sequence). CDR3 sequence (DNA): TGTGCCAGCAGTTTAGAGGGGGGCGCCGGCTATGGCTACACCTTC. Encoded protein: CASSLEGGAGYGYTF.

The gene calls are TRBV10-3 and TRBJ1-6; D not certain. This CDR3 contains 14 residues. V was clipped by 6 bases and J by 8 bases, with 14 bases between them. Looked up from germline, CDR1 is ENHRY and CDR2 is SYGVKD. The CDR3 region is CAIRVGGPDSPLHF. The CDR3 region has the DNA TGTGCCATCAGGGTCGGCGGACCAGATTCACCCCTCCACTTT.

This clone occurred once. The rearrangement links TRBV5-4 to TRBJ1-1; 8 positions match TRBD1. The CDR3 runs 14 residues. The trim removed 4 bases at V and 5 bases at J, leaving 7 bases unmatched. Germline CDR1 SGHNT, CDR2 YYREEE (reference sequence). The CDR3 loop reads CASSRDRGGTEAFF. CDR3 coding DNA: TGTGCCAGCAGCCGAGACAGGGGAGGAACTGAAGCTTTCTTT.

J is TRBJ2-5 and V is TRBV20-1; D call uncertain. Germline assignment: CDR1 DFQATT and CDR2 SNEGSKA (reference sequence). There are 11 residues in the CDR3. V lost 8 bases, J lost 4 bases, and 11 bases lay in between. The CDR3 region is CSHIERETQYF. CDR3 DNA sequence: TGCAGTCATATAGAGCGAGAGACCCAGTACTTC.

The chain recombines TRBV7-9 with TRBJ1-2; D is undetermined. Germline-derived CDR1 and CDR2 are SEHNR and FQNEAQ (reference sequence). The CDR3 has 12 residues. The V end lost 2 bases, the J end lost 9 bases, and 10 bases lay between the germline ends. CDR3: CASSLYGSSYTF. The CDR3 DNA is TGTGCCAGCAGCTTATACGGGAGTAGCTACACCTTC.